This T cell receptor (beta chain) was recovered during a study of T cells expressing NK-cell markers. Concerning this clonotype itself: What it binds is not known.

Study findings and constraints: In a handful of donors, dominant CD3+CD56+NKG2C+ clones formed about 1.0-7.0% of CD8+ cells. A few donors' CD3+CD56-NKG2C+ cells were dominated by the same clonotypes. The study did not resolve the HCMV specificity of expanded NKG2C+ T cell clones.

CDR3 size: 16 residues. TCRdb reprocessed the 5' RACE reads and reports one entry per CDR3 protein, with no DNA. This table lists approximately 550,000 distinct CDR3 sequences. The chain joins TRBV12-3 or TRBV12-4 to TRBJ2-1; checking the TCRdb D call of TRBD2 is not possible without DNA. Sequenced: blood T cells: a sorted CD56 or NKG2C T cell subset, CD4+ or CD8+ T cells, or bulk PBMC T cells (not recorded which). This sequence was found in a man aged 18 to 30 in good health. CDR3 residues: CASSSTLAGVYNEQFF.